This T cell receptor beta chain is drawn from a study of sequential checkpoint blockade in melanoma (dated by TCRdb to between 2018 and 2021). Broadly, across the study: Patients were assigned by 1:1 randomization to either first-line nivolumab followed by ipilimumab (arm A) or ipilimumab followed by nivolumab (arm B). Both trial sequences were followed by maintenance nivolumab. Points the paper makes about the study in general: The response-prediction model combining TCR metrics and mutation burden needs validation in larger, independent patient cohorts.

Per the publication, the treatment or condition label means: randomized to nivolumab then ipilimumab (arm A) or the reverse (arm B). None of the trial patients had been given prior DNA-damaging chemotherapy. Thawed PBMCs were sorted on a FACS Aria II flow cytometer to isolate live CD3+CD8+ cells negative for CD19 and CD56. Samples came from patients with melanoma in CheckMate 064, a randomized, open-label phase II trial of sequential checkpoint blockade. Peripheral blood mononuclear cells were collected by leukapheresis, purified with Ficoll-Paque, and frozen in human serum with 10% DMSO. Immediately after sorting, the purity of sorted blood CD3+CD8+ cells was verified to be >98%, after which DNA was extracted. Including the terminal cysteine and phenylalanine, the CDR3 comprises 14 residues. Of all the DNA, just the CDR3 is kept, 42 bases in frame from base 1. For CDR1 and CDR2, the germline V gene (reference sequence) lists SGHNT and YYREEE. V drops 1 base and J drops 1 base, leaving 8 bases in between.

In regard to this clone: What antigen it recognizes has not been identified. Base qualities were left out, and no much larger clone turns up one base away.

TCRbeta CDR3 regions were immunosequenced from genomic DNA with the immunoSEQ Assay. Before high-throughput sequencing, genomic DNA was amplified using bias-controlled multiplex PCR. In the source study's methods: To quantify the absolute abundance of each unique TCRbeta CDR3 region, the sequences were collapsed and filtered. Clonality, defined as 1 minus Pielou's evenness, was calculated using only productive rearrangements. A previously published method was used to identify clones whose frequencies were significantly greater in on-treatment samples than in baseline samples. As stored in TCRdb, this immuneACCESS dataset retains in-frame rearrangements with V and J assigned. A fraction of the clones does not appear; measured against another copy, unresolved V genes explain less than half of the discrepancy, and the remainder lacks a known reason. That table is the source of V, J and clone size, and D and trimming were worked out from the DNA. The sample has about 9,500 clones on record, more than 70% of them singletons. The ten largest clones represent 11% to 15% of the sample.

The sequence links TRBV5-4 to TRBJ1-1, with no reliable assignment of the D segment. The sequencing used CD8+ T cells sorted from blood (inferred from file names), collected from a patient given nivolumab and ipilimumab in sequence. The source is a human donor with melanoma. The nucleotide sequence is given as TGTGCCAGCAGCTTGTCAGGCACGAACACTGAAGCTTTCTTT. Protein translation: CASSLSGTNTEAFF. With the portions outside the CDR3 filled from the reference TRBV5-4 and TRBJ1-1 genes, the complete variable region becomes ETGVTQSPTHLIKTRGQQVTLRCSSQSGHNTVSWYQQALGQGPQFIFQYYREEENGRGNFPPRFSGLQFPNYSSELNVNALELDDSALYLCASSLSGTNTEAFFGQGTRLTVV.